This T cell receptor beta chain is drawn from a study of shared clonotypes between healthy human individuals. Study-level information: Every donor yielded three CD4 naive, three CD4 memory, two CD8 naive and one CD8 memory plate.

Comment on this clone: Antigen specificity is unknown.

Germline CDR1 SGHRS, CDR2 YFSETQ. V lost 6 bases and J lost 1; bases outside the gene matches: 6. The CDR3 has 14 residues. Notes on the study in general: The genetic and exposure-history diversity represented was limited by few donors. All-four-donor shared clonotypes had higher generation probabilities than non-shared clonotypes did.

Libraries were prepared by immunoSEQ multiplex PCR; TCRdb keeps only in-frame clonotypes and omits some of them. The table shows 2 million to 2.5 million clones, with 93% occurring only once. This clonotype originated in a man aged 18 to 29 in good health. Some clones in this sample may be carry-over from other donors' samples. The V gene is TRBV5-1, the J gene TRBJ1-1; 7 nucleotides line up with TRBD1. The sequenced material came from naive CD4+ T cells from PBMCs. Regarding subset: CD45RA+ positively selected. CDR3 DNA: TGCGCCAGCACCCAGACAGGGTGGAACACTGAAGCTTTCTTT. Its protein product is CASTQTGWNTEAFF.